This paragraph reports one TCR beta chain. V lost 2 bases to trimming and J lost 8 bases, with 18 bases between them. The CDR3 extends over 16 amino acids. Germline lookup yields CDR1 SGHDN and CDR2 FVKESK. The sample originates from a study of blood T cell repertoires in COVID-19. Study as a whole: Acute and convalescent COVID-19 specimens originated in the United States, Italy and Spain. Sample material is recorded as cDNA or gDNA derived from T cells, B-cell-depleted T cells, or PBMCs.

Authors' analysis steps: Reference gene primer amplification gave nucleated cell count estimates. Method: immunoSEQ multiplex PCR; TCRdb's copy keeps in-frame clones and lacks some. V, J and clone size are those of that table, while D and trimming were read from the DNA. The table lists roughly 200,000 clones, approximately 78% of them singletons. The origin of this receptor is an elderly woman with active or convalescent COVID-19. Sequencing was performed on peripheral blood. V is TRBV14 and J is TRBJ1-4; unclear D gene. In DNA form, the CDR3 reads TGTGCCAGCAGCCAAATAGCTAGCCGGGCAGAAGAAAAACTGTTTTTT. It specifies CASSQIASRAEEKLFF.